This T cell receptor (beta chain) is drawn from a study of identical twins. A single record per CDR3 protein comes from TCRdb applying MiXCR to the 5' RACE reads. The data show approximately 890,000 distinct CDR3 sequences, with about 12% seen just once and around 1.6% held by the top ten. In this sample, this clonotype turned up a few times. Deletions cut 6 bases from V and 0 bases from J, with 8 bases between. This CDR3 comprises 13 residues. The same data also contributed to another study, on yellow fever vaccine responses in identical twins.

V gene TRBV12-3 or TRBV12-4 combines with J gene TRBJ1-2, with D unresolved. The sample taken for sequencing was PBMCs. The TCR comes from a woman younger than 35 in good health. The CDR3 here is CASSHDTNYGYTF. The CDR3 DNA reads as TGTGCCAGCAGCCACGATACTAACTATGGCTACACCTTC.